The present T cell receptor beta chain was sequenced within a study of regulatory T cells in long-lasting Graves disease. The study's findings and limits: TRBV28, TRBJ1-2 and TRBJ2-5 were segments that persistent disease favored.

Time point denoted: newly diagnosed GD, antithyroid drugs for less than 3 months. Construction of the TCR library relied on RNA isolated from PBMCs. Building the TCR beta libraries relied on iRepertoire HTBI primers, and CDR3 regions underwent Arm-PCR. TCRdb called the multiplex PCR reads again in MiXCR, with one record for every CDR3 protein. In the table there are 400,000 to 550,000 distinct CDR3 sequences, approximately 16% of which are singletons. V lost 3 bases and J 5 bases, leaving 8 bases between the germline ends. The CDR3 totals 12 residues. The germline V gene encodes CDR1 SGHDT and CDR2 YYEEEE. Ten or more counts support this clonotype. What it binds is not known. These data are also associated with another study on T cells in Graves' hyperthyroidism and ophthalmopathy.

The sequencing used peripheral blood mononuclear cells (PBMCs), collected at new diagnosis, from a patient treated with antithyroid drugs. V is TRBV5-6 and J is TRBJ2-5; unclear D gene. This receptor was taken from a woman under 30 with Graves disease. CDR3 DNA: TGTGCCAGCAGCTGGGTTGGGGAGACCCAGTACTTC. It translates to CASSWVGETQYF.